The next 10 T cell receptor beta chains were all read from a single sample in a study of blood T cell repertoires in COVID-19 (dated by TCRdb to between 2020 and 2021). Library method: the immunoSEQ multiplex PCR assay. Held by TCRdb, this immuneACCESS table contains in-frame sequences only and omits some clones. Under half of the omission traces to an unresolved V gene where checked; the cause of the rest is unknown. This sample comprises about 310,000 clones, 85% to 90% of them detected only once. The top ten constitute 1% to 1.5% of the sample. The sample was peripheral blood. Source of these receptors: a man in his sixties or seventies with acute or convalescent COVID-19.

About this clone itself: At one end, the junction sequence differs from germline, possibly due to a read error. This sequence joins TRBV7-9 and TRBJ1-1, with unresolved D. Germline V gene sequence: CDR1 SEHNR, CDR2 FQNEAQ (reference sequence). The CDR3 extends over 11 amino acids. The CDR3 sequence is CASSLETVAFF. The CDR3 DNA follows: TGTGCCAGCAGCTTAGAAACTGTAGCTTTCTTT.

The chain links TRBV6-5 to TRBJ1-2, with D perhaps matching TRBD1 (5 bases). Trimming took off 7 bases at V and 6 bases at J, with 15 bases between the two ends. This CDR3 has 13 amino acids. Per germline, CDR1 MNHEY and CDR2 SVGAGI. The chain's CDR3 is CASMGDSFHGYTF. DNA of the CDR3: TGTGCCAGCATGGGTGACAGCTTCCATGGCTACACCTTC.

The rearrangement uses TRBV10-1 and TRBJ1-2; D is undetermined. Germline CDR1 WNHNN, CDR2 SYGVQD (reference sequence). The CDR3 loop spans 11 amino acids. V was clipped by 4 bases and J by 12 bases, with 12 bases between them. CDR3 DNA sequence: TGCGCCAGCAGTGCGAGGAATTGCGACACCTTC. Protein product: CASSARNCDTF.

The CDR3 DNA reads as TGCGCCAGCACGAGGGGACAGGAGGCCGCCGAGCAGTACTTC. Protein sequence: CASTRGQEAAEQYF. The chain has TRBV5-1 and TRBJ2-7, with 8 bases identical to TRBD1. J was trimmed by 6 bases and V by 6 bases; bases with no gene match: 11. Germline values: CDR1 SGHRS, CDR2 YFSETQ. The CDR3 has 14 residues.

This chain connects TRBV7-6 to TRBJ2-7; D may be TRBD1 (5 bases). The V gene lost 1 base and the J gene lost 0 bases, with 10 bases spanning the gap. CDR1 is SGHVS, CDR2 FNYEAQ, per germline. CDR3 size: 15 residues. CDR3 region: CASSLGSGNSYEQYF. CDR3 sequence (DNA): TGTGCCAGCAGCTTAGGATCAGGGAACTCCTACGAGCAGTACTTC. The complete variable domain, with remaining parts taken from reference TRBV7-6 and TRBJ2-7, reads GAGVSQSPRYKVTKRGQDVALRCDPISGHVSLYWYRQALGQGPEFLTYFNYEAQQDKSGLPNDRFSAERPEGSISTLTIQRTEQRDSAMYRCASSLGSGNSYEQYFGPGTRLTVT.

This clone has just a few counts. The gene calls are TRBV10-3 and TRBJ1-2; 9 bases map to TRBD1. Per the germline V gene, CDR1 is ENHRY and CDR2 is SYGVKD. This CDR3 region has 13 residues. Trimming took 2 bases from V and 8 from J; bases not matched to a gene: 3. The CDR3 reads CAISEDRGSGYTF. The CDR3 coding sequence is TGTGCCATCAGTGAGGACAGGGGGAGCGGCTACACCTTC.

The chain links TRBV7-2 to TRBJ2-5; possibly TRBD2 for D (6 bases). The CDR3 totals 16 residues. CDR1 and CDR2 from the germline V gene are SGHTA and FQGNSA. Trimming removed 2 bases at V and 5 bases at J, with 18 bases between. CDR3 loop: CASSLKGSGGWETQYF. The CDR3 DNA is TGTGCCAGCAGCTTAAAGGGTAGCGGAGGGTGGGAGACCCAGTACTTC.

V is TRBV5-1 and J is TRBJ2-1, with D possibly matching TRBD2 (5 bases). Trimming took 4 bases from V and 4 from J, leaving 6 bases between them. CDR1 and CDR2 (germline): SGHRS, YFSETQ. This CDR3 contains 12 residues. Here the CDR3 DNA reads TGCGCCAGCAGCCCGGGGTACAATGAGCAGTTCTTC. Encoded protein: CASSPGYNEQFF.

This clone was detected only a few times. The genes are TRBV18 and TRBJ1-4, with 7 bases aligning to TRBD1. Per germline, CDR1 KGHSH and CDR2 LQKENI. V was clipped by 3 bases and J by 14 bases; unmatched bases: 15. The CDR3 is made up of 15 amino acids. The CDR3 nucleotides are TGTGCCAGCTCACCTTCGGAGGGACAGTTCGAATCCCTGTTTTTT. This encodes CASSPSEGQFESLFF.

This sequence joins TRBV7-3 and TRBJ2-1; TRBD2 aligns across 9 bases. Germline CDR1 and CDR2: SGHTA and FQGTGA. The CDR3 length is 14 residues. The junction had 6 bases not matched to a gene; V was cut back by 4 bases and J by 8 bases. This CDR3 reads CASSWTSDSHEQFF. The CDR3 DNA follows: TGTGCCAGCAGCTGGACTAGCGATAGTCATGAGCAGTTCTTC.